This TCR beta chain was obtained from a study of neoadjuvant anti-PD-1 for oral cavity cancer. CDR3 length: 15 residues. Per the germline V gene, CDR1 is SGHVS and CDR2 is FQNEAQ. V shed 3 bases and J shed 1 base, with 11 bases lying between them. Blood libraries mostly used around 0.45 ug genomic DNA, six replicates each. The data were produced by immunoSEQ multiplex PCR, yet TCRdb's version contains in-frame clones alone and is incomplete. The sample shows about 80,000 clones, under 90% of them seen only once. Patients were newly diagnosed with stage II-IVA oral cavity squamous cell carcinoma without prior systemic or radiation treatment. Whole-study findings and limits: Higher pretreatment blood Treg/Th17 ratios correlated with higher pretreatment blood and lower post-treatment tumor TCRbeta clonality.

Comment on this clone: Its antigen is unknown.

The chain joins TRBV7-8 to TRBJ2-3, with TRBD2 as a possible D gene (6 bases). This receptor was taken from a person between 35 and 79 years old with oral cavity squamous cell carcinoma. This sample comprised PBMCs, obtained before nivolumab (anti-PD-1) treatment. This CDR3 is CASSFRDFGTDTQYF. The CDR3, as DNA: TGTGCCAGCAGCTTCCGGGACTTCGGCACAGATACGCAGTATTTT.